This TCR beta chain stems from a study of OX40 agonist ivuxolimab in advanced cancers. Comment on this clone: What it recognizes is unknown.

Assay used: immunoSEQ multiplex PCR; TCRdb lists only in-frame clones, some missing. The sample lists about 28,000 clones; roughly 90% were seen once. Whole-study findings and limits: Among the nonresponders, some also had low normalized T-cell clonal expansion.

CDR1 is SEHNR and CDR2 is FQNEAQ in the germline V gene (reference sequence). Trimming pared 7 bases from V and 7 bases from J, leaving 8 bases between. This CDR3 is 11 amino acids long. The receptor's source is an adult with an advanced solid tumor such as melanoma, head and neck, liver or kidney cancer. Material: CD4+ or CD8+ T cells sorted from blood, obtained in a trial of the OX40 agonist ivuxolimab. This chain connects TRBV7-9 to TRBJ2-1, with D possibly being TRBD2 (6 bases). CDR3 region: CASTAGNEQFF. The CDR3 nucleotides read TGTGCCAGCACCGCGGGGAATGAGCAGTTCTTC.